The clone carrying this T cell receptor beta chain was seen a few times. Trimming took 4 bases from V and 4 from J, leaving 15 bases between them. Germline V gene sequence: CDR1 SGHDT, CDR2 YYEEEE. CDR3 length: 14 amino acids. This entry belongs to a study of patients and donors after allogeneic stem cell transplantation. TCRdb itself ran the RT-PCR reads through MiXCR, one entry per CDR3 protein. The data hold hundreds of thousands of distinct CDR3 sequences, with 16% observed a single time. This chain joins TRBV5-6 and TRBJ2-7; D is unclear. The material sequenced was blood, either unsorted or a sorted T cell fraction (not recorded which). The TCR sequence derives from a human donor who was either an allogeneic HSCT recipient or a stem cell or donor lymphocyte infusion donor (not recorded which). It is not recorded whose cells these are; they may come from a transplant donor. This CDR3 reads CASSLWSGRYEQYF. In DNA, the CDR3 is TGTGCCAGCAGCCTGTGGTCAGGAAGGTACGAGCAGTACTTC.